The 9 T cell receptor beta chains below were found in one sample sequenced in a study of monozygotic twins with inflammatory bowel disease. TCRdb processed the 5' RACE reads again and assigns one entry to each CDR3 protein, with no DNA. This table lists 300,000 to 400,000 distinct CDR3 sequences. The sample was blood. The receptors shown here come from a human donor with ulcerative colitis or Crohn's disease, or a healthy co-twin of an affected twin (not recorded which).

This chain connects TRBV5-1 to TRBJ1-1. CDR1 and CDR2 (germline): SGHRS, YFSETQ. CDR3 length equals 13 residues. This chain's CDR3 is CASSAKMNTEAFF.

The chain has TRBV6-1 and TRBJ2-2. The germline gives CDR1 MNHNS, CDR2 SASEGT. This CDR3 has 13 residues. CDR3 protein: CASSSANTGELFF.

The rearrangement uses TRBV12-3 or TRBV12-4 and TRBJ1-4; TCRdb names TRBD1, which stays unverified in the absence of DNA. The CDR3 is 14 residues long. Here the CDR3 reads CASSRTGGNEKLFF.

V gene TRBV30 combines with J gene TRBJ2-3; TCRdb outputs TRBD1, but without DNA this stays unchecked. This CDR3 contains 15 residues. Germline lookup yields CDR1 GTSNPN and CDR2 SVGIG (reference sequence). The CDR3 region is CAWRRRGGSTDTQYF.

The chain is built from TRBV9 and TRBJ1-2. The CDR3 totals 14 residues. The V gene's germline CDR1 is SGDLS and CDR2 YYNGEE. The CDR3 sequence is CASSASTIAEGYTF.

This sequence joins TRBV7-2 and TRBJ1-2; TCRdb calls TRBD1, which cannot be checked without DNA. The CDR3 is 16 residues long. The germline CDR1 and CDR2 sequences are SGHTA and FQGNSA. This chain's CDR3 is CASSSNRGSANYGYTF.

The chain has TRBV20-1 and TRBJ1-1. The CDR3 extends over 16 amino acids. Germline V gene lookup returns CDR1 DFQATT and CDR2 SNEGSKA (reference sequence). Here the CDR3 reads CSARAREGYMNTEAFF.

The chain links TRBV4-3 to TRBJ2-2. Germline CDR1 and CDR2: LGHNA and YSLEER. The CDR3 runs 14 residues. The chain's CDR3 is CASSQERVTGELFF.

The rearrangement joins TRBV5-6 to TRBJ2-5; lacking DNA, the TRBD2 call made by TCRdb goes unchecked. The CDR3 is 15 amino acids. Germline-derived CDR1 and CDR2 are SGHDT and YYEEEE. CDR3 residues: CASSLETSGRETQYF.